Included here is one TCR beta chain sequence, with context. Assay used: immunoSEQ multiplex PCR; TCRdb lists only in-frame clones, some missing. The table has around 400,000 clones, 80% to 90% seen once; the top ten hold almost 7.5%. CDR1 and CDR2 from the germline V gene are SGDLS and YYNGEE. This CDR3 spans 16 amino acids. The V end lost 3 bases, the J end lost 0 bases, and 15 bases lay between the germline ends. The treatment is: about 20 received Ad26.COV2.S at low or high dose, single or two shots; about 5 received placebo; per-sample allocation not given. Day 63 following the first vaccine or placebo injection was when the samples were taken. The entry originates in a study of Ad26.COV2.S vaccination and SARS-CoV-2 variants.

The rearrangement joins TRBV9 to TRBJ1-2; D might be TRBD1 (5 bases). The material sequenced was peripheral blood, taken in a trial of Ad26.COV2.S vaccine versus placebo. This TCR came from a person aged 18-65 years who received the Ad26.COV2.S COVID-19 vaccine or a placebo. The CDR3 reads CASSAPDSISNYGYTF. DNA of the CDR3: TGTGCCAGCAGCGCACCTGACAGTATTTCTAACTATGGCTACACCTTC. The variable domain in full, completed from reference TRBV9 and TRBJ1-2, reads DSGVTQTPKHLITATGQRVTLRCSPRSGDLSVYWYQQSLDQGLQFLIQYYNGEERAKGNILERFSAQQFPDLHSELNLSSLELGDSALYFCASSAPDSISNYGYTFGSGTRLTVV.